Following are 5 T cell receptor beta chains from one sample sequenced in a study of blood T cell repertoires in COVID-19 (TCRdb year 2020). Library preparation used the immunoSEQ multiplex PCR assay. Sourced from immuneACCESS, this table was stored by TCRdb with only in-frame sequences that have V and J called. A share of the clones is absent; for the studies checked, an unresolved V gene accounts for under half, and the remainder has no known explanation. The sample records roughly 49,000 clones, around 84% of which are singletons. About 4.3% of the sample is in the top ten clones. The sample was peripheral blood. The receptors were gathered from a man over 45 with active COVID-19.

The V and J genes are TRBV11-2 and TRBJ1-1; TRBD1 matches at 7 bases. Germline-derived CDR1 and CDR2 are SGHAT and FQNNGV. Germline trimming cut 5 bases from V and 10 bases from J; bases unmatched to any gene: 19. The CDR3 totals 16 residues. CDR3 nucleotides: TGTGCCAGCAGCCCGGGAGGGGGCGGTGGCGCTTTAGGAGCTTTCTTT. The encoded protein is CASSPGGGGGALGAFF.

The CDR3: CASSYSTGDEKLFF. In DNA, the CDR3 is TGTGCCAGCAGTTACTCGACGGGGGATGAAAAACTGTTTTTT. The chain joins TRBV6-6 to TRBJ1-4, with D possibly being TRBD1 (5 bases). CDR3 length: 14 residues. V was clipped by 0 bases and J by 6 bases, with 8 bases between them. The germline V gene has CDR1 MNHNY and CDR2 SVGAGI (reference sequence).

The V call is TRBV10-3, the J call TRBJ1-5, with 7 bases that match TRBD1. With V trimmed by 8 bases and J by 4 bases, 5 bases remained unmatched. Germline CDR1 is ENHRY and CDR2 is SYGVKD. CDR3 length: 13 amino acids. The CDR3 here is CAISGTENQPQHF. The CDR3, as DNA: TGTGCCATCTCCGGGACAGAAAATCAGCCCCAGCATTTT.

V is TRBV11-3 and J is TRBJ2-7, with 7 bases identical to TRBD1. V lost 2 bases, J lost 2 bases, and 0 bases stayed unmatched. The germline gives CDR1 SGHNT, CDR2 YENEEA. There are 13 residues in the CDR3. CDR3 sequence (DNA): TGTGCCAGCAGCTTAACAGGGGCCTACGAGCAGTACTTC. Its translation is CASSLTGAYEQYF.

This rearrangement joins TRBV6-1 to TRBJ2-5, with 8 positions matching TRBD2. V dropped 1 base and J dropped 3; count of bases not matched to a gene: 7. CDR1 and CDR2 from the germline V gene are MNHNS and SASEGT. This CDR3 has 16 residues. The CDR3 spells CASSEVGTRREETQYF. The DNA of the CDR3 is TGTGCCAGCAGTGAAGTAGGGACTAGGCGGGAAGAGACCCAGTACTTC.